This TCR beta chain was profiled in a study of OX40 agonist ivuxolimab in advanced cancers. Only in-frame clones appear in the TCRdb table, and some are missing; sequencing was by immunoSEQ multiplex PCR. The sample lists roughly 50,000 clones; around 90% were seen once. The germline V and J ends were trimmed by 1 base and 0 bases, with 9 bases remaining between them. CDR1 is SGHDN, CDR2 FVKESK, per germline. The CDR3 sequence is 16 residues long. This specimen consisted of CD4+ or CD8+ T cells sorted from blood, obtained in a trial of the OX40 agonist ivuxolimab. The chain combines TRBV14 with TRBJ2-2, with D possibly matching TRBD2 (5 bases). This receptor was identified in an adult with an advanced solid tumor such as melanoma, head and neck, liver or kidney cancer. The CDR3 protein is CASSQGTPANTGELFF. The CDR3 DNA reads TGTGCCAGCAGCCAAGGGACTCCAGCGAACACCGGGGAGCTGTTTTTT.